This TCR beta chain is drawn from a study of blood T cell repertoires in COVID-19. On the study more broadly: Samples representing acute and convalescent COVID-19 were sourced from the United States, Italy and Spain.

Per the study methods: Reference gene primer amplification yielded estimated nucleated cell counts. TCRdb keeps only in-frame clones here, not all; method: immunoSEQ multiplex PCR. V, J and clone size derive from that table, while D and trimming were established from the DNA sequence. The sample records over 150,000 clones, roughly 80% being singletons. Sequenced: peripheral blood. This clonotype originated in a man aged 70-80 years with acute or convalescent COVID-19.

CDR3 in amino acids: CASSEDLRRGVYQETQYF. The CDR3 bases are TGTGCCAGCAGTGAGGATCTGAGGCGGGGCGTTTACCAAGAGACCCAGTACTTC. This rearrangement joins TRBV25-1 to TRBJ2-5, with a weak D call TRBD2 (6 bases). The CDR3 has 18 residues. The germline V gene has CDR1 MGHDK and CDR2 SYGVNS. Trimming removed 3 bases at V and 0 bases at J, with 20 bases between.